This T cell receptor beta chain came from a study of cytotoxic CD8 clonotypes in ibrutinib-treated CLL. About the study: Sequenced samples delivered averages of 250,000 to 300,000 productive templates and roughly 100,000 productive rearrangements. Study-wide findings and caveats: Starting clonality was above that of age-matched healthy donors and tracked circulating CD8+ T-cell counts. Public clonotypes were seen rarely and were contracted or stable on treatment.

Clones were read by immunoSEQ multiplex PCR, and TCRdb kept only the in-frame ones, dropping some. Of more than 25,000 clones listed, about 70% are singletons. For TCR beta libraries, about 2 micrograms of genomic DNA were obtained from cryopreserved PBMCs. CDR1 and CDR2 from the germline V gene are SGHDT and YYEEEE. The CDR3 runs 15 residues. The V end was cut by 1 base, the J end by 8 bases, with 16 bases between. Details on this clone: Antigen: not known.

The chain employs TRBV5-6 and TRBJ2-1; possibly TRBD2 for D (6 bases). The specimen comprised PBMCs, sampled after 24 months of ibrutinib treatment. The TCR originated in a human donor with chronic lymphocytic leukemia. CDR3 in amino acids: CASSLIGTSPYEQFF. DNA for the CDR3: TGTGCCAGCAGCTTGATTGGGACTTCCCCTTATGAGCAGTTCTTC.